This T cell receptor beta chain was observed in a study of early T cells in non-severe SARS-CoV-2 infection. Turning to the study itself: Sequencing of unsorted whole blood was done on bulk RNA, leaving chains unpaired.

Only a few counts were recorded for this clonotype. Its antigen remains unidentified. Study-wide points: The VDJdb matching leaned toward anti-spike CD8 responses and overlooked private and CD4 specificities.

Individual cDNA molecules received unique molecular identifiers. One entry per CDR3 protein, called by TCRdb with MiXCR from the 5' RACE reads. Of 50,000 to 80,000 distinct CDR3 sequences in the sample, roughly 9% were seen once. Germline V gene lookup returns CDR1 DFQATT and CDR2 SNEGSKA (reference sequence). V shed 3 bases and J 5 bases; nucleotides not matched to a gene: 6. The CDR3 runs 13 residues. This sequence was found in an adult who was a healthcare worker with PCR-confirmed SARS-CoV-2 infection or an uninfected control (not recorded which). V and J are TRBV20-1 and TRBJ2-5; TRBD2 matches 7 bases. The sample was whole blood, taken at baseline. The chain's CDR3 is CSARGNSGETQYF. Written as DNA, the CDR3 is TGCAGTGCTAGGGGTAATAGCGGGGAGACCCAGTACTTC.